This T cell receptor beta chain was identified during a study of blood T cell repertoires in COVID-19. In the original workflow: How many nucleated cells were present was estimated from reference gene primer amplification. Assay: immunoSEQ multiplex PCR; the TCRdb copy retains only in-frame clones and omits some. V and J calls plus clone size are reproduced from that table; the DNA served to infer D and trimming. This table has 250,000 to 300,000 clones, 88% appearing once. CDR3 length: 15 amino acids. The V end lost 5 bases, the J end lost 6 bases, and 17 bases lay between the germline ends. The germline CDR1 and CDR2 sequences are SGHVS and FNYEAQ.

The source of this sequence is a woman aged 40-49 years who had recovered from COVID-19. Sequencing was performed on peripheral blood. The chain couples TRBV7-6 to TRBJ2-1; weak D call: TRBD2 (6 bases). Here the CDR3 reads CASSVWGDSTNEQFF. CDR3 DNA sequence: TGTGCCAGCAGCGTATGGGGGGACTCCACCAATGAGCAGTTCTTC.